This T cell receptor beta chain was documented in a study of Graves' ophthalmopathy and Graves' hyperthyroidism. Each donor who had ophthalmopathy showed moderate-to-severe activity, a CAS of ≥3, a NOSPECS of ≥4, and a duration under 3 months. Other autoimmune diseases, uncontrolled infections, pregnancy or lactation ruled patients out of participation. The PBMCs were taken from around 10 ml of fresh peripheral blood. The authors amplified TCR beta CDR3 regions, and they did so from RNA transcripts for repertoire sequencing. First-round RT-PCR employed HTBI primers, with a second-round multiplex PCR after it. TCRdb independently ran MiXCR on the multiplex PCR reads; one entry per CDR3 protein. Of about 340,000 distinct CDR3 sequences in the sample, under 20% were seen once. This clonotype was counted ten times or more. The CDR3 runs 15 residues. Germline V gene sequence: CDR1 DFQATT, CDR2 SNEGSKA (reference sequence). V lost 3 bases and J lost 4, with 18 bases in between.

The genes are TRBV20-1 and TRBJ1-1; D unresolved. What was sequenced was peripheral blood. The receptor was derived from an adult man with Graves' ophthalmopathy. CDR3 nucleotides: TGCAGTGCTAGTAATCCCACAGTTCGGGGCACTGAAGCTTTCTTT. This translates into CSASNPTVRGTEAFF.